One and the same sample provided the 10 T cell receptor beta chains below, sequenced in a study of CD8+CD57+ T cells in acquired aplastic anemia. Genomic DNA acted as the template from which TCR beta VDJ combination and CDR3 sequence profiling were carried out. One entry per CDR3 protein results from TCRdb running MiXCR on the reads. In the table there are a few hundred thousand distinct CDR3 sequences, about half of which are singletons. All patients picked for sequencing had shown, by flow cytometry, an expansion of CD8+CD57+ cells. Sequencing used sorted CD4+, CD8+, or CD8+CD57+ T cells (not recorded which) from PBMCs. Receptors were obtained from a human donor with aplastic anemia.

This clonotype has at least ten counts. The CDR3 sequence: CSASFASSNQPQHF. The DNA of the CDR3 is TGCAGTGCTAGTTTTGCTTCTAGCAATCAGCCCCAGCATTTT. J is TRBJ1-5 and V is TRBV20-1; D is unresolved. V was clipped by 3 bases and J by 0 bases, with 9 bases between them. Germline CDR1 reads DFQATT; CDR2 reads SNEGSKA (reference sequence). This CDR3 is 14 amino acids long.

The gene calls are TRBV6-5 and TRBJ2-5; 9 nucleotides align to TRBD2. Germline assignment: CDR1 MNHEY and CDR2 SVGAGI. The V segment lost 6 bases and the J segment 2 bases; nucleotides outside the gene matches: 7. This CDR3 is built from 15 residues. This chain's CDR3 is CASRQAGGIQETQYF. In DNA, the CDR3 is TGTGCCAGCAGACAAGCGGGGGGTATTCAAGAGACCCAGTACTTC.

This clonotype was counted once. A read error may explain this, as a much larger clone is one base away. CDR3 sequence: CASSLFVGGSGNTICF. CDR3 DNA sequence: TGCGCCAGCAGCTTGTTTGTGGGGGGCTCTGGAAACACCATATGTTTT. The V gene is TRBV5-1, the J gene TRBJ1-3, with D maybe TRBD1 (6 bases). Germline V gene sequence: CDR1 SGHRS, CDR2 YFSETQ. The CDR3 contains 16 residues.

This clonotype has ten or more counts. The gene calls are TRBV7-2 and TRBJ2-7, with 9 bases fitting TRBD1. The CDR3 length is 14 residues. From germline, CDR1 is SGHTA and CDR2 FQGNSA. J was trimmed by 2 bases and V by 5 bases; bases with no gene match: 4. CDR3 loop: CASSHRDRAYEQYF. In nucleotides, the CDR3 is TGTGCCAGCAGCCACCGGGACAGGGCCTACGAGCAGTACTTC.

This clonotype was seen ten or more times. V usage is TRBV29-1 and J usage is TRBJ1-1; D is perhaps TRBD1 (6 bases). The germline V and J ends were trimmed by 8 bases and 5 bases, with 9 bases remaining between them. This CDR3 has 10 amino acids. CDR1 and CDR2 from the germline V gene are SQVTM and ANQGSEA. The CDR3 loop is CSTGRTEAFF. The CDR3 bases are TGCAGCACAGGGAGGACTGAAGCTTTCTTT.

Concerning this clonotype itself: This may stem from a read error, because a much larger clone lies one nucleotide away. This is likely a read error, given that the CDR3 carries no conserved phenylalanine or tryptophan at its end. V usage is TRBV5-4 and J usage is TRBJ1-1; maybe TRBD1 (6 bases). The CDR3 length is 14 residues. Per germline, CDR1 SGHNT and CDR2 YYREEE (reference sequence). The germline V and J ends were trimmed by 6 bases and 2 bases, with 14 bases remaining between them. The CDR3 nucleotides read TGTGCCAGCACCCTACAGGGCTTAAACACTGAAGCTTTCCTT. Its translation: CASTLQGLNTEAFL.

This clonotype was detected ten times or more. The chain recombines TRBV7-9 with TRBJ2-3; D is possibly TRBD1 (5 bases). The germline gives CDR1 SEHNR, CDR2 FQNEAQ (reference sequence). The CDR3 runs to 14 residues. V was cut by 3 bases and J by 3 bases, with 10 bases left in between. The CDR3 coding sequence is TGTGCCAGCAGCTTCTTTGACAGTACAGATACGCAGTATTTT. The encoded protein is CASSFFDSTDTQYF.

There are a few counts of this clonotype. V gene TRBV27 combines with J gene TRBJ1-6; D unclear. CDR1 and CDR2 (germline): MNHEY, SMNVEV (reference sequence). CDR3 length: 16 amino acids. V lost 0 bases to trimming and J lost 3 bases, with 9 bases between them. CDR3 in amino acids: CASSLSGQNYNSPLHF. DNA for the CDR3: TGTGCCAGCAGTTTATCTGGGCAGAACTATAATTCACCCCTCCACTTT.

Regarding this clonotype: One junction end does not reproduce the germline sequence, and a read error may be involved. The chain employs TRBV29-1 and TRBJ1-2; D remains ambiguous. The CDR3 is 11 amino acids. Germline V gives CDR1 SQVTM, CDR2 ANQGSEA. The chain's CDR3 is CSVEAWDGYTF. CDR3 DNA: TGCAGCGTCGAAGCATGGGATGGCTACACCTTC.

This chain connects TRBV7-2 to TRBJ2-1; 11 nucleotides match TRBD2. V gave up 1 base and J gave up 3 bases; unmatched junction bases: 8. This CDR3 is 18 amino acids long. Germline CDR1 and CDR2: SGHTA and FQGNSA. The CDR3 region has the DNA TGTGCCAGCAGCTTAGGGCGGAGTAGCGGGGGGGGCTACAATGAGCAGTTCTTC. Translated, it gives CASSLGRSSGGGYNEQFF.